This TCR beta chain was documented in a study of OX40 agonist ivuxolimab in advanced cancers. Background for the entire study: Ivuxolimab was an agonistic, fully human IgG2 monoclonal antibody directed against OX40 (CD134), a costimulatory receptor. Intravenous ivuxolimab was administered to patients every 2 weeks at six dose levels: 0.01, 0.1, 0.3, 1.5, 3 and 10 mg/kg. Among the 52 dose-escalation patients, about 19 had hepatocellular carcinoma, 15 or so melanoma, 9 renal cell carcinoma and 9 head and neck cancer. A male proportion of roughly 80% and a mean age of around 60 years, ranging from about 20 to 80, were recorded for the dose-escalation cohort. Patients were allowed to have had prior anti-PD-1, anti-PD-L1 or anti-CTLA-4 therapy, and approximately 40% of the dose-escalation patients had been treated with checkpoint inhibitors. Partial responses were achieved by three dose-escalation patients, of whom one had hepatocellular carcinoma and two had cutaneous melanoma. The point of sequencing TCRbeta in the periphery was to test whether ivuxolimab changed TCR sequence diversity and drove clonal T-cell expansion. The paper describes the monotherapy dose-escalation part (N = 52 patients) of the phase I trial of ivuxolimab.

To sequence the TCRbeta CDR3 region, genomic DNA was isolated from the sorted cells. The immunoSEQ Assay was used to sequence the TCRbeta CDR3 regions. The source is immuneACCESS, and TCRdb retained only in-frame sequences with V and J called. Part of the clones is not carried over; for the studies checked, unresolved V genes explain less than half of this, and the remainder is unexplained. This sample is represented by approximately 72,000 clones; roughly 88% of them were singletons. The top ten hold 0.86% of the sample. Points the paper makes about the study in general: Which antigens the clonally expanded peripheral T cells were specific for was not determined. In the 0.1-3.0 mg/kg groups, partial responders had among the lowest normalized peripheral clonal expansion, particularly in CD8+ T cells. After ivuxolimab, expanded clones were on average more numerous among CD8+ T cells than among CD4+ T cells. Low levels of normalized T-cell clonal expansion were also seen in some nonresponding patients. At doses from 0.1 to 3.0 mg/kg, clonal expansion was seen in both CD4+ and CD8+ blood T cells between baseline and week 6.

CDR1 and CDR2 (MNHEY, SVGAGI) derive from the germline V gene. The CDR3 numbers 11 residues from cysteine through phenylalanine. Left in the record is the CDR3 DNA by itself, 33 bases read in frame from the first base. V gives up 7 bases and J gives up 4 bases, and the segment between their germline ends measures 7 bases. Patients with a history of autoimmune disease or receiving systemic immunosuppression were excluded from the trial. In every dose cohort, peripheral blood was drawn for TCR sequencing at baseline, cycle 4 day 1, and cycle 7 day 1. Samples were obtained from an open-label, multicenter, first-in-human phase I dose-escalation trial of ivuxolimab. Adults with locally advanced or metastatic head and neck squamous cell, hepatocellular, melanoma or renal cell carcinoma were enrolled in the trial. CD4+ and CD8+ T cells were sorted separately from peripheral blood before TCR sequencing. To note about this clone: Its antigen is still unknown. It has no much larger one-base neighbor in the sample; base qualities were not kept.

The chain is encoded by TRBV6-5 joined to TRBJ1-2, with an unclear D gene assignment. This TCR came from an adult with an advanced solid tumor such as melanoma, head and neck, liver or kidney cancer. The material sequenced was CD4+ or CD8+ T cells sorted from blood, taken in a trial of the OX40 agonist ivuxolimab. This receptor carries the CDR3 CASKGVYGYTF. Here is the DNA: TGTGCCAGCAAGGGCGTCTATGGCTACACCTTC.